Described below is a single T cell receptor beta chain sequence and its context. Trimming took 3 bases from V and 4 from J, leaving 15 bases between them. This CDR3 has 16 residues. Germline V CDR1 and CDR2: SEHNR, FQNEAQ (reference sequence). The method was immunoSEQ multiplex PCR; TCRdb's version includes in-frame clones alone and lacks a portion of them. The table has around 34,000 clones, 90% seen once. The data originate from a study of T cell changes during pregnancy in multiple sclerosis. The origin of this receptor is a female donor with multiple sclerosis, enrolled in a pregnancy study. The gene calls are TRBV7-9 and TRBJ2-2; D may be TRBD1 (6 bases). The starting material was CD8+ T cells from peripheral blood mononuclear cells, obtained before pregnancy. CDR3 amino acids: CASSFLRDMRTGELFF. As DNA, the CDR3 is TGTGCCAGCAGCTTCCTCCGGGACATGCGCACCGGGGAGCTGTTTTTT.